A selection of T cell receptor beta chains follows, all from one sample in a study of early T cells in non-severe SARS-CoV-2 infection. TCRdb re-analysed the 5' RACE reads in MiXCR, keeping a single row per CDR3 protein. The sample gives tens of thousands of distinct CDR3 sequences, roughly 6.3% of which show up once; around 6.1% is in the top ten. The sample taken for sequencing was whole blood. These receptors all stem from an adult who was a healthcare worker with PCR-confirmed SARS-CoV-2 infection or an uninfected control (not recorded which). Each CDR3 is given with its conserved first and last residue. D genes are given only for firm matches. Some rows have no size entry. The others give once, few or many, or a class for an expanded clone.

CASSLVTGQAKNIQYF	TGTGCCAGCAGCTTAGTAACAGGACAAGCCAAAAACATTCAGTACTTC	TRBJ2-4	TRBV7-9	medium-sized	-
CASSQGPQRERSYGTYGYTF	TGCGCCAGCAGCCAAGGCCCTCAACGGGAAAGGAGCTATGGGACCTATGGCTACACCTTC	TRBJ1-2	TRBV4-1	many	-
CSVVEGRYGYTF	TGCAGCGTTGTCGAAGGGAGGTATGGCTACACCTTC	TRBJ1-2	TRBV29-1	many	-
CASGDRGLFGSNQPQHF	TGTGCCAGCGGGGACAGGGGGCTCTTTGGGAGCAATCAGCCCCAGCATTTT	TRBJ1-5	TRBV21-1	many	-
CASPEIDRGESGRVRYNEQFF	TGCGCCAGCCCAGAAATAGACAGGGGAGAAAGCGGGAGGGTCCGCTACAATGAGCAGTTCTTC	TRBJ2-1	TRBV10-2	few	TRBD2
CASRRQGAIKNTEAFF	TGTGCCAGCAGACGTCAGGGAGCTATCAAGAACACTGAAGCTTTCTTT	TRBJ1-1	TRBV7-9	many	-
CASPLGGNTIYF	TGTGCTAGCCCACTGGGGGGAAACACCATATATTTT	TRBJ1-3	TRBV12-5	few	-
CASSLEANTEAFF	TGTGCCAGCAGCTTAGAAGCGAACACTGAAGCTTTCTTT	TRBJ1-1	TRBV11-3	many	-
CASMIAGDPEETQYF	TGCGCCAGCATGATAGCGGGAGACCCCGAAGAGACCCAGTACTTC	TRBJ2-5	TRBV5-1	many	TRBD2
CASRPGQVSNQPQHF	TGTGCCAGTAGGCCGGGACAGGTCTCGAATCAGCCCCAGCATTTT	TRBJ1-5	TRBV19	-	TRBD1
CSARDLAGQGNYGYTF	TGCAGTGCTAGAGACTTGGCGGGACAGGGAAACTATGGCTACACCTTC	TRBJ1-2	TRBV20-1	many	TRBD1
CASRQHWRGSTDTQYF	TGTGCCAGCAGGCAACATTGGAGGGGAAGCACAGATACGCAGTATTTT	TRBJ2-3	TRBV28	many	-
CASEGLSFRTGELFF	TGTGCCAGCGAGGGACTCTCCTTCCGCACCGGGGAGCTGTTTTTT	TRBJ2-2	TRBV2	few	-
CASSQGLPGIQYF	TGTGCCAGCAGCCAAGGGCTCCCGGGCATTCAGTACTTC	TRBJ2-4	TRBV3-1	few	-
CASSFSTGRLNTIYF	TGTGCCAGCAGTTTTTCGACAGGTCGGCTCAACACCATATATTTT	TRBJ1-3	TRBV12-3/TRBV12-4	many	-
CASSLTSLNEQFF	TGTGCCAGCAGCTTGACTAGTCTGAATGAGCAGTTCTTC	TRBJ2-1	TRBV5-5	few	-
CASSLRGPNTGELFF	TGTGCCAGCAGCCTCAGGGGCCCTAACACCGGGGAGCTGTTTTTT	TRBJ2-2	TRBV3-1	many	-
CASNLRGNQPQHF	TGTGCCAGCAACCTCCGGGGGAATCAGCCCCAGCATTTT	TRBJ1-5	TRBV2	many	-
CASSDVGSTEAFF	TGTGCCAGCAGTGATGTGGGGAGCACTGAAGCTTTCTTT	TRBJ1-1	TRBV2	many	-
CASSLGTSGYNEQFF	TGTGCCAGCAGTCTCGGGACTAGCGGGTACAATGAGCAGTTCTTC	TRBJ2-1	TRBV2	-	TRBD2
CSARDREGVHEQYF	TGCAGTGCTAGAGATCGGGAAGGGGTCCACGAGCAGTACTTC	TRBJ2-7	TRBV20-1	-	-
CSARDDGSRDTQYF	TGCAGTGCTAGAGACGACGGGAGTAGAGATACGCAGTATTTT	TRBJ2-3	TRBV20-1	-	-
CASSLRQGTDTQYF	TGTGCCAGCAGTTTAAGGCAGGGCACAGATACGCAGTATTTT	TRBJ2-3	TRBV12-3/TRBV12-4	-	-
CASRLGTANTGELFF	TGTGCCAGCAGACTCGGGACAGCGAACACCGGGGAGCTGTTTTTT	TRBJ2-2	TRBV7-9	-	TRBD1
CASSLEGGYTEAFF	TGTGCCAGCAGCTTAGAGGGGGGGTACACTGAAGCTTTCTTT	TRBJ1-1	TRBV7-9	-	-
CASRPAGGFEQFF	TGTGCCAGCCGCCCGGCGGGAGGGTTTGAGCAGTTCTTC	TRBJ2-1	TRBV12-3/TRBV12-4	many	TRBD2
CSVATPEQYF	TGCAGCGTGGCCACCCCCGAGCAGTACTTC	TRBJ2-7	TRBV29-1	-	-
CASSLSPSAWAFF	TGTGCCAGCAGTTTATCCCCGTCGGCTTGGGCTTTCTTT	TRBJ1-1	TRBV28	-	-
CASSEAMGGYTF	TGTGCCAGCAGTGAAGCGATGGGTGGCTACACCTTC	TRBJ1-2	TRBV2	many	-
CASSPIGPNEKLFF	TGTGCCAGCAGCCCGATAGGCCCTAATGAAAAACTGTTTTTT	TRBJ1-4	TRBV7-9	many	-
CSASRQFNEKLFF	TGCAGTGCTAGTCGGCAGTTCAATGAAAAACTGTTTTTT	TRBJ1-4	TRBV20-1	-	-
CASSQGTEGYTF	TGTGCCAGCAGCCAAGGGACAGAAGGCTACACCTTC	TRBJ1-2	TRBV14	-	-
CSARMEGTDTQYF	TGCAGTGCTAGAATGGAGGGCACAGATACGCAGTATTTT	TRBJ2-3	TRBV20-1	many	-
CSVEMRLAGMTDTQYF	TGCAGCGTTGAAATGCGACTAGCGGGGATGACAGATACGCAGTATTTT	TRBJ2-3	TRBV29-1	-	TRBD2
CASSLLQETQYF	TGTGCCAGCAGCCTCCTCCAAGAGACCCAGTACTTC	TRBJ2-5	TRBV6-2/TRBV6-3	many	-
CASRETVKETQYF	TGTGCCAGCAGGGAAACAGTAAAAGAGACCCAGTACTTC	TRBJ2-5	TRBV7-2	many	-
CASSSGQAFPTQYF	TGTGCCAGCAGCTCCGGACAGGCCTTCCCTACGCAGTATTTT	TRBJ2-3	TRBV7-9	many	TRBD1
CASSLAVNTGELFF	TGTGCCAGCAGTTTAGCGGTGAACACCGGGGAGCTGTTTTTT	TRBJ2-2	TRBV27	many	-
CASSRDPSGMAGADTQYF	TGTGCCAGCAGCAGGGATCCGAGCGGGATGGCTGGGGCAGATACGCAGTATTTT	TRBJ2-3	TRBV11-1	many	TRBD2
CATSRFRDSLAGEGNEQFF	TGTGCCACCAGTCGGTTCAGGGACAGTCTAGCGGGAGAGGGGAATGAGCAGTTCTTC	TRBJ2-1	TRBV15	many	TRBD2
CASSGQGGGTEAFF	TGCGCCAGCAGCGGACAGGGCGGTGGCACTGAAGCTTTCTTT	TRBJ1-1	TRBV5-1	-	TRBD1
CASSQAYRGTGVETQYF	TGCGCCAGCAGCCAAGCCTATCGGGGGACAGGGGTAGAGACCCAGTACTTC	TRBJ2-5	TRBV4-3	many	TRBD1
CASSSRLAGGGYTDTQYF	TGTGCCAGCAGCTCCCGACTAGCGGGAGGGGGGTACACAGATACGCAGTATTTT	TRBJ2-3	TRBV5-5	few	TRBD2
CASSLGQDIGYGYTF	TGCGCCAGCAGTTTGGGACAGGACATCGGCTATGGCTACACCTTC	TRBJ1-2	TRBV4-1	many	TRBD1
CASSADSLVTDTQYF	TGTGCCAGCAGCGCGGACTCCCTTGTAACAGATACGCAGTATTTT	TRBJ2-3	TRBV3-1	few	-
CASSPIRPDGRRHEQFF	TGTGCCAGCAGCCCCATTCGTCCGGACGGGAGACGGCATGAGCAGTTCTTC	TRBJ2-1	TRBV11-3	many	-
CASSLTSTGELFF	TGTGCCAGCAGCCTGACTTCCACCGGGGAGCTGTTTTTT	TRBJ2-2	TRBV14	few	-
CASSPRGQGETQYF	TGTGCCAGCAGCCCCCGGGGACAGGGAGAGACCCAGTACTTC	TRBJ2-5	TRBV7-8	-	TRBD1
CSARVADSSYEQYF	TGCAGTGCTAGAGTGGCGGACAGCTCCTACGAGCAGTACTTC	TRBJ2-7	TRBV20-1	-	-
CASTNSGTGELFF	TGTGCCAGCACTAATAGCGGCACCGGGGAGCTGTTTTTT	TRBJ2-2	TRBV6-2/TRBV6-3	many	-
CASSPSRQEQETQYF	TGCGCCAGCAGCCCAAGCCGACAGGAACAAGAGACCCAGTACTTC	TRBJ2-5	TRBV5-1	many	-
CASTEGGAEIQPQHF	TGTGCCAGCACCGAGGGGGGGGCTGAGATTCAGCCCCAGCATTTT	TRBJ1-5	TRBV6-2/TRBV6-3	many	-
CSATTGEETQYF	TGCAGCGCCACAACAGGCGAAGAGACCCAGTACTTC	TRBJ2-5	TRBV29-1	few	-
CASSYSRDVTHEQYF	TGTGCCAGCAGTTACTCGAGGGATGTGACTCACGAGCAGTACTTC	TRBJ2-7	TRBV6-5	few	-
CASSSRDGYEQYF	TGTGCCAGCAGCTCCCGCGACGGCTACGAGCAGTACTTC	TRBJ2-7	TRBV7-3	few	-
CASSLLAGVGTDTQYF	TGTGCCAGCAGCTTACTAGCGGGGGTCGGGACAGATACGCAGTATTTT	TRBJ2-3	TRBV7-2	many	TRBD2
CASSRRGGVETQYF	TGTGCCAGCTCACGCAGGGGAGGCGTCGAGACCCAGTACTTC	TRBJ2-5	TRBV18	-	-